This T cell receptor (beta chain) was sequenced for a study of shared clonotypes between healthy human individuals. The authors loaded about 200 ng DNA, around 32,000 T cell genomes, into sorted-subset replicate PCRs. TCRdb's copy holds only in-frame clones and misses some; the assay was immunoSEQ multiplex PCR. The sample shows 1.5 million to 2.5 million clones, around 96% of them seen only once. Naive CD8 populations comprised CD45RO-negative cells positively selected for CCR7, excluding terminally differentiated effector memory CD45RA+ cells. As concerns this clone: Its matching antigen is unknown.

After removal of 4 bases from V and 1 base from J, the junction contained 6 bases not matched to a gene. The CDR3 runs to 16 residues. CDR1 is LGHNA and CDR2 is YSLEER in the germline V gene. Whole-study findings and limits: Donor clonotype sharing was expected to depend on sequencing depth. Generally, estimated richness proved larger in naive subsets than it did in memory subsets.

The genes are TRBV4-3 and TRBJ2-1, with 8 bases identical to TRBD2. Sequencing was carried out using naive CD8+ T cells sorted from blood. The TCR sequence derives from a man aged 18 to 29 in good health. The CDR3 sequence is CASSRSGSGSYNEQFF. For the CDR3, the DNA is TGCGCCAGCAGCCGCAGCGGGAGCGGATCCTACAATGAGCAGTTCTTC.